The next 15 T cell receptor beta chains were all read from a single sample in a study of cytomegalovirus exposure and HLA in healthy donors. The PCR made use of 60 Vbeta and 13 Jbeta primers. The method was immunoSEQ multiplex PCR; TCRdb's version includes in-frame clones alone and lacks a portion of them. Of roughly 93,000 clones listed, 76% are singletons. Sequencing used PBMCs. The receptor set was obtained from a man between 35 and 55 years old in good health and CMV-seronegative.

V and J are TRBV4-1 and TRBJ2-7; the match to TRBD2 covers 8 bases. V dropped 3 bases and J dropped 4; count of bases not matched to a gene: 8. This CDR3 comprises 15 residues. Germline values: CDR1 MGHRA, CDR2 YSYEKL. In nucleotides, the CDR3 is TGCGCCAGCAGCCATCCGGGTAGCGGGGTATACGAGCAGTACTTC. It yields the protein CASSHPGSGVYEQYF.

The chain couples TRBV6-5 to TRBJ2-5; 9 bases line up with TRBD1. The tail of the sequence fits TRBJ2-7 better, so the J call may be wrong. The CDR3 consists of 15 residues. CDR1 and CDR2 (germline): MNHEY, SVGAGI. CDR3 residues: CASSLTGTGISEQYF. In nucleotides, the CDR3 is TGTGCCAGCAGCTTAACCGGGACAGGGATCTCCGAGCAGTACTTC.

The chain recombines TRBV7-8 with TRBJ1-2; 9 positions agree with TRBD1. This CDR3 is built from 15 residues. The V gene's germline CDR1 is SGHVS and CDR2 FQNEAQ. With 0 bases clipped from V and 6 bases from J, the junction kept 5 bases outside the gene matches. The CDR3 reads CASSLAVQGADGYTF. DNA for the CDR3: TGTGCCAGCAGCTTAGCGGTACAGGGGGCCGATGGCTACACCTTC.

J is TRBJ2-5 and V is TRBV14; 10 positions agree with TRBD2. With 3 bases clipped from V and 5 bases from J, the junction kept 9 bases outside the gene matches. The CDR3 length is 16 residues. Germline V CDR1 and CDR2: SGHDN, FVKESK. CDR3 loop: CASSHLQRGGPETQYF. The CDR3 region has the DNA TGTGCCAGCAGCCATTTGCAGCGGGGGGGCCCGGAGACCCAGTACTTC.

The chain combines TRBV11-1 with TRBJ1-3, with D unresolved. Looked up from germline, CDR1 is SGHAT and CDR2 is FQDESV (reference sequence). The CDR3 loop spans 14 amino acids. V lost 5 bases and J 4 bases, leaving 12 bases between the germline ends. The CDR3 is CASSPTVHGNTIYF. Written as DNA, the CDR3 is TGTGCCAGCAGCCCAACAGTTCACGGAAACACCATATATTTT.

This clone appeared a few times. V gene TRBV6-4 combines with J gene TRBJ1-5, with no clear D. There are 13 residues in the CDR3. Germline V gene data show CDR1 as MRHNA and CDR2 as SNTAGT. V was cut by 11 bases and J by 3 bases, with 14 bases left in between. The CDR3 sequence: CAGSEGPNQPQHF. The CDR3 DNA sequence: TGTGCCGGCTCCGAGGGTCCCAATCAGCCCCAGCATTTT.

This clone was picked up a small number of times. The V gene is TRBV30, the J gene TRBJ1-5; D is uncertain. Germline V CDR1 and CDR2: GTSNPN, SVGIG (reference sequence). The length of the CDR3 is 13 residues. Trimming took off 3 bases at V and 5 bases at J, with 11 bases between the two ends. The CDR3 DNA is TGTGCCTGGAGCGAGGACGGGGATCAGCCCCAGCATTTT. As protein: CAWSEDGDQPQHF.

The chain couples TRBV5-4 to TRBJ2-7; 10 nucleotides line up with TRBD2. The CDR3 totals 17 residues. CDR1 SGHNT and CDR2 YYREEE come from the germline V gene (reference sequence). Germline trimming cut 6 bases from V and 3 bases from J; bases unmatched to any gene: 15. CDR3 nucleotides: TGTGCCAGCAATCAAATGTCTAGCGGGGGTCCGCACTACGAGCAGTACTTC. Translating it yields CASNQMSSGGPHYEQYF.

The chain is built from TRBV7-9 and TRBJ1-4, with 8 nucleotides matching TRBD1. The CDR3 runs 14 residues. In germline, CDR1 is SEHNR, CDR2 FQNEAQ (reference sequence). With 5 bases clipped from V and 5 bases from J, the junction kept 4 bases outside the gene matches. The CDR3 nucleotides are TGTGCCAGCAGCCCAGGGGGCGCGAATGAAAAACTGTTTTTT. It translates to CASSPGGANEKLFF.

This chain links TRBV9 with TRBJ1-5, with D uncertain. This CDR3 is built from 15 residues. CDR1 and CDR2 from the germline V gene are SGDLS and YYNGEE. With 0 bases removed from V and 3 bases from J, the gap between germline ends came to 10 bases. DNA for the CDR3: TGTGCCAGCAGCGTAGGTACAGACAACAATCAGCCCCAGCATTTT. Encoded protein: CASSVGTDNNQPQHF. The complete variable domain, with remaining parts taken from reference TRBV9 and TRBJ1-5, reads DSGVTQTPKHLITATGQRVTLRCSPRSGDLSVYWYQQSLDQGLQFLIQYYNGEERAKGNILERFSAQQFPDLHSELNLSSLELGDSALYFCASSVGTDNNQPQHFGDGTRLSIL.

The genes are TRBV9 and TRBJ1-5; D is ambiguous. V gave up 3 bases and J gave up 0 bases, with 10 bases separating them. The CDR3 extends over 15 amino acids. Germline V gene lookup returns CDR1 SGDLS and CDR2 YYNGEE. The CDR3: CASSDGTDSNQPQHF. As DNA, the CDR3 is TGTGCCAGCAGCGATGGCACCGATAGCAATCAGCCCCAGCATTTT.

This clone appeared a single time. The chain is built from TRBV5-1 and TRBJ2-1; tentatively, D is TRBD2 (6 bases). Trimming removed 4 bases at V and 7 bases at J, with 15 bases between. The V gene's germline CDR1 is SGHRS and CDR2 YFSETQ. The CDR3 is 14 amino acids. CDR3 coding DNA: TGCGCCAGCAGCGCCAGGGACGGAGGGAATGAGCAGTTCTTC. It encodes CASSARDGGNEQFF.

This chain links TRBV27 with TRBJ1-2; possible D gene TRBD1, 5 bases. Germline-derived CDR1 and CDR2 are MNHEY and SMNVEV (reference sequence). This CDR3 has 15 amino acids. Trimming left V 9 bases short and J 6 bases short, with 23 bases between. The CDR3 loop reads CASRFITGRGDGYTF. The CDR3 region has the DNA TGTGCCAGTCGTTTTATAACCGGACGGGGGGATGGCTACACCTTC.

This rearrangement joins TRBV5-6 to TRBJ1-3; D gene uncertain. The V end was cut by 4 bases, the J end by 0 bases, with 14 bases between. The CDR3 covers 16 residues. Per the germline V gene, CDR1 is SGHDT and CDR2 is YYEEEE. This CDR3 is CASSSSPGNSGNTIYF. DNA of the CDR3: TGTGCCAGCAGCAGCTCACCCGGGAACTCTGGAAACACCATATATTTT.

This chain uses TRBV10-3 with TRBJ1-1, with TRBD1 matching over 7 bases. Germline V gene sequence: CDR1 ENHRY, CDR2 SYGVKD. The CDR3 covers 18 residues. Trimming at V came to 0 bases and at J to 0 bases, leaving 10 bases not matched to a gene. Here the CDR3 reads CAISESTRDRTLNTEAFF. Written as DNA, the CDR3 is TGTGCCATCAGTGAGTCGACCCGGGACAGAACTTTGAACACTGAAGCTTTCTTT.